The 7 T cell receptor beta chains below were found in one sample sequenced in a study of graft-versus-host responses after intestinal transplantation. Only in-frame clones appear in the TCRdb table, and some are missing; sequencing was by immunoSEQ multiplex PCR. This table has 10,000 or so clones, roughly a third appearing once. Co-plated with roughly 200,000 CFSE-labeled responder cells were roughly 200,000 irradiated, violet-dye-labeled stimulator cells. The material sequenced was alloreactive CD8+ T cells from a mixed lymphocyte reaction culture, taken before intestinal transplant. Sample subset: CFSE-low proliferating T cells sorted from approximately 6-day pre-transplant mixed lymphocyte reaction (GvH or HvG direction). These TCRs come from a human patient who received an intestinal transplant.

The V call is TRBV27, the J call TRBJ2-7; maybe TRBD2 (5 bases). The V end lost 2 bases, the J end lost 1 base, and 18 bases lay between the germline ends. This CDR3 is built from 17 residues. Germline-derived CDR1 and CDR2 are MNHEY and SMNVEV (reference sequence). The CDR3 is CASSLTSGGLGSYEQYF. CDR3 bases: TGTGCCAGCAGTTTAACGTCGGGCGGGCTCGGTTCCTACGAGCAGTACTTC.

The rearrangement uses TRBV9 and TRBJ2-2; 14 positions match TRBD2. The CDR3 sequence is 17 residues long. The trim removed 3 bases at V and 3 bases at J, leaving 4 bases unmatched. Germline V gene sequence: CDR1 SGDLS, CDR2 YYNGEE. In nucleotides, the CDR3 is TGTGCCAGCAGCGGGGGACTAGCGGGGGCCTACACCGGGGAGCTGTTTTTT. Its protein product is CASSGGLAGAYTGELFF.

The rearrangement joins TRBV2 to TRBJ2-1, with 7 bases aligning to TRBD1. The germline gives CDR1 SNHLY, CDR2 FYNNEI. The V and J ends lost 7 bases and 8 bases, in that order; junction bases with no gene match: 8. The CDR3 runs to 13 residues. CDR3 in DNA: TGTGCCAGCACGCTCACAGGGGCCGATGAGCAGTTCTTC. Translated: CASTLTGADEQFF.

Worth noting for this clone: A junction end diverges from the germline sequence, so it may reflect a read error. The chain is built from TRBV28 and TRBJ2-7; TRBD1 matches at 9 bases. The CDR3 totals 16 residues. Germline values: CDR1 MDHEN, CDR2 SYDVKM. CDR3 protein: CASSLIPGQGSDEQYF. CDR3 DNA sequence: TGTGCCAGCAGTTTAATCCCGGGACAGGGCTCCGACGAGCAGTACTTC.

This clone was seen a handful of times. V is TRBV7-9 and J is TRBJ2-1; TRBD1 agrees at 8 bases. V trimming: 5 bases; J trimming: 3 bases; junction bases outside the gene matches: 6. Per germline, CDR1 SEHNR and CDR2 FQNEAQ (reference sequence). The CDR3 consists of 15 residues. CDR3 in amino acids: CASSDLGTGYNEQFF. In nucleotides, the CDR3 is TGTGCCAGCAGCGACCTAGGGACAGGCTACAATGAGCAGTTCTTC.

This chain connects TRBV28 to TRBJ2-7, with D unclear. V shed 7 bases and J shed 5 bases, with 18 bases lying between them. The CDR3 spans 14 residues. CDR1 is MDHEN, CDR2 SYDVKM, per germline. The CDR3 is CASTTQSRVHEQYF. CDR3 coding DNA: TGTGCCAGCACCACCCAGTCCCGGGTCCACGAGCAGTACTTC.

This chain joins TRBV12-5 and TRBJ1-5, with a possible D match to TRBD1 (6 bases). The V end lost 0 bases, the J end lost 0 bases, and 15 bases lay between the germline ends. The CDR3 loop spans 18 amino acids. Germline V gene lookup returns CDR1 LGHNT and CDR2 FRNRAP. This CDR3 is CASGLVTSGHLSNQPQHF. In DNA form, the CDR3 reads TGTGCTAGTGGTTTGGTAACGTCGGGACACCTTAGCAATCAGCCCCAGCATTTT.